This T cell receptor beta chain was captured in a study of identical twins (dated by TCRdb to 2016 to 2017). Turning to the overall study: TCR alpha and beta repertoires from monozygotic twins, unrelated adults of various ages and cord blood were deep-sequenced to test whether fetal clonotypes persist. To rule out contamination, the twin experiments were replicated at different times with different library preparation protocols.

Results and caveats for the whole study, not just this receptor: Compared with coincidental sharing between unrelated individuals, an excess of low generation-probability sequences was observed among out-of-frame TCR alpha sequences shared between twins. A weaker excess of twin sharing was found in beta out-of-frame sequences because the signal-to-noise ratio was lowered by fewer shared sequences. Because the same donors could not be followed over many years, the conclusions depended on cross-sectional statistical analysis. Invariant T cells such as MAIT and iNKT could partly confound zero-insertion analyses, though diverse VJ usage argued against this for most clonotypes. In monozygotic twins, out-of-frame TCR alpha sharing was systematically underestimated by recombination models, although the models agreed with sharing between unrelated individuals. Fewer insertions were carried by abundant cord blood beta clonotypes, a similar but weaker trend appeared in young adult naive repertoires, and no such trend appeared in memory repertoires.

To note about this clonotype: No antigen is known for it. The sample holds no much larger clone one base away, and base qualities are not on file.

Receptor libraries were prepared by 5' RACE. TCRdb lists the instrument as Illumina HiSeq 2000. Template switching added a universal primer binding site, and the final cDNA carried a unique molecular identifier that allowed TCR cDNA molecules to be counted accurately. Specific primers in the conserved constant-segment region were used to synthesize first-strand cDNA for the TCR alpha and beta chains. To control for contamination, each cDNA library was double barcoded with a SMART-Mk sample barcode plus Illumina barcodes. TruSeq adapter sequences along with Illumina sample barcodes were introduced in two successive PCR steps. TCR alpha and beta cDNA libraries were sequenced on the Illumina HiSeq platform with custom primers. The authors processed their data as follows. Unique molecular identifiers were extracted from raw reads with MiGEC, and CDR3 positions were determined with MiXCR. Recombination models were inferred per individual with the repgenHMM and IGoR tools using an EM algorithm. The analysis of shared clonotypes was done with the tcR package in R, with sharing normalized by the product of cloneset sizes. Out-of-frame nonproductive sequences were analyzed to study raw recombination free of thymic and clonal selection effects. Using fastp trimming at Q25 and MiXCR clonotype assembly, TCRdb reanalyzed the public sequencing data and kept in-frame beta chains. For every CDR3 protein sequence, its rows merge into one entry that carries the most common genes and DNA. The V and J calls and clone size are TCRdb's, not the authors'. The sample table lists about 190,000 distinct CDR3 sequences, less than 20% of them with a count of one. The top ten hold 40% of the sample.

All donors were healthy Caucasians. Three pairs of female monozygotic twins, all aged about 18 to 29 years, were included in the twin cohort. Positive isolation kits from Invitrogen were used to isolate the CD4+ and CD8+ T cell populations. This sample also appeared in a second study, on T cells expressing NK-cell markers. The second publication reports: About eight donors provided sorted CD3+CD56+NKG2C+, CD3+CD56+NKG2C- and CD3+CD56-NKG2C+ T-cell subsets, whose TCR beta-chain repertoires were profiled. Of the eight sequenced donors, seven were found to be HCMV-seropositive and one was found to be HCMV-seronegative. To restrict sorting to alphabetaTCR-expressing T cells, an anti-gammadeltaTCR antibody was added in several experiments. In six donors, the dominant CD3+CD56+NKG2C+ clonotypes ranked among the top 10 CD8+ clonotypes, making up 1.0-7.0% of CD8+ T cells. Those dominant clonotypes were again the most abundant among CD3+CD56-NKG2C+ cells in four donors, at roughly 25-65%. Whether the expanded NKG2C-expressing T cell clones were specific for HCMV antigens remained unclear. All eight donors whose samples were sequenced were randomly selected healthy volunteers, three of them men and five women. HCMV-specific IgG was detected in serum with a commercial ELISA kit to determine HCMV serostatus. MIGEC was used to demultiplex reads and group the reads by UMI, and MiTCR was used to assemble and quantify clonotypes. To exclude erroneous sequences, only TCR cDNA sequences supported by at least two reads were retained. The tcR package was used for downstream repertoire analysis, with clonotypes matched between fractions based on CDR3 nucleotide sequence plus V segment. Antigen specificity was annotated against VDJdb with VDJmatch, allowing one amino acid substitution in CDR3.

The source of this sequence is a woman younger than 30 in good health. Sequenced: CD8+ T cells sorted from blood.

The DNA sequence is as follows: TGTGCCACCAGCGGACTTGGGGGGACGTCGGAAAAACTGTTTTTT. Its coded protein is CATSGLGGTSEKLFF. The chain links TRBV15 with TRBJ1-4; TRBD1 is perhaps the D gene, given 5 matching bases. Measured from the cysteine to the phenylalanine, the CDR3 is 15 residues long. Only CDR3 DNA remains: 45 bases, in frame from the first base. From the germline V gene (reference sequence), CDR1 is LNHNV and CDR2 is YYDKDF. The trim is 5 bases for V and 8 bases for J, with a gap of 18 bases between the germline ends.